This is a list of T cell receptor beta chains from one sample in a study of response to subunit inactivated influenza vaccine. MiXCR, applied by TCRdb to the RT-PCR reads, yields one record per CDR3 protein. Of about 700,000 distinct CDR3 sequences detected, 15% to 18% appear once; the ten largest clones hold roughly 12%. Sequenced here: PBMCs from blood, sampled about 11 days after vaccination. The receptors come from a man between 50 and 59 years old who received an inactivated influenza vaccine. Both conserved end residues are part of each CDR3. Each record gives: D gene, J gene, clone size, V gene, CDR3 protein, CDR3 DNA. A D gene is named only where the DNA matches it firmly. Not all rows give a size; the values are once, few, many and, for expanded clones, a class.

>-|TRBJ2-4|-|TRBV2
CASSPAAYIQYF
TGTGCCAGCAGTCCCGCGGCTTACATTCAGTACTTC
>-|TRBJ2-3|-|TRBV5-6
CASSLADRWGTSGIGDTQYF
TGTGCCAGCAGCTTGGCGGATAGATGGGGGACCTCCGGGATAGGAGATACGCAGTATTTT
>TRBD2|TRBJ2-3|few|TRBV27
CASSTGLAGMDTQYF
TGTGCCAGCAGTACTGGACTAGCGGGCATGGATACGCAGTATTTT
>-|TRBJ2-1|few|TRBV5-1
CASSLLSGGGSGLNEQFF
TGCGCCAGCAGCTTGTTATCGGGTGGGGGCAGCGGGCTCAATGAGCAGTTCTTC
>-|TRBJ1-2|many|TRBV4-1
CASSPGSNYGYTF
TGCGCCAGCAGCCCCGGATCTAACTATGGCTACACCTTC
>-|TRBJ2-5|-|TRBV7-8
CASSGKSWETQYF
TGTGCCAGCAGCGGGAAATCGTGGGAGACCCAGTACTTC
>-|TRBJ1-1|few|TRBV10-3
CATSKDNTEAFF
TGTGCCACCAGCAAAGATAACACTGAAGCTTTCTTT
>TRBD1|TRBJ1-6|few|TRBV6-1
CASRWTGHSPLHF
TGTGCCAGCAGATGGACAGGGCATTCACCCCTCCACTTT
>-|TRBJ2-1|few|TRBV4-2
CASSDNTAGLRFVTSHNEQFF
TGTGCCAGCAGCGATAACACGGCAGGGCTTAGGTTTGTCACGTCCCACAATGAGCAGTTCTTC
>-|TRBJ2-2|-|TRBV6-1
CASKDPGNTGELFF
TGTGCCAGCAAGGATCCAGGGAACACCGGGGAGCTGTTTTTT